Listed below are T cell receptor beta chains from one sample, sequenced in a study of blood T cell repertoires in COVID-19. Measured with immunoSEQ multiplex PCR; TCRdb has only the in-frame clones, and not every one. The sample includes approximately 250,000 clones, roughly 88% of them seen just once. The sequencing sample was made of PBMCs or T cells enriched from blood (not recorded which). These receptors all come from a woman aged 30 to 39 who had recovered from COVID-19. The CDR3 runs from the conserved cysteine through the conserved F or W. The D gene is left open where the match is weak. Some rows have no size entry. The others give once, few or many, or a class for an expanded clone.

d_call,j_call,v_call,clone_size,cdr3_aa,cdr3_nt
TRBD2,TRBJ2-3,TRBV5-1,NA,CASSSGLASSTDTQYF,TGCGCCAGCAGCTCCGGACTAGCGTCTAGCACAGATACGCAGTATTTT
NA,TRBJ2-7,TRBV28,NA,CASSFGATNEQYF,TGTGCCAGCAGTTTTGGGGCCACCAACGAGCAGTACTTC
TRBD1,TRBJ1-6,TRBV27,NA,CASSSGTGGNSPLHF,TGTGCCAGCAGTTCGGGGACAGGGGGGAATTCACCCCTCCACTTT
NA,TRBJ1-1,TRBV19,NA,CASSQGVSEAFF,TGTGCCAGTAGTCAGGGTGTCTCTGAAGCTTTCTTT
TRBD1,TRBJ2-6,TRBV2,NA,CASGDRAGGANVLTF,TGTGCCAGCGGAGACAGGGCTGGAGGGGCCAACGTCCTGACTTTC
NA,TRBJ2-1,TRBV21-1,NA,CASSKEREFVLWGSEQFF,TGTGCCAGCAGCAAAGAGCGGGAGTTTGTGCTCTGGGGGTCTGAGCAGTTCTTC
NA,TRBJ2-3,TRBV21-1,NA,CASSKAGPSGTTSTDTQYF,TGTGCCAGCAGCAAAGCAGGCCCTAGCGGAACAACTAGCACAGATACGCAGTATTTT
TRBD2,TRBJ2-2,TRBV5-1,NA,CASSLALAGNTGELFF,TGCGCCAGCAGCTTGGCCCTAGCGGGGAACACCGGGGAGCTGTTTTTT
TRBD1,TRBJ1-5,TRBV27,NA,CASSVRQGAGQPQHF,TGTGCCAGCAGTGTACGACAGGGGGCAGGGCAGCCCCAGCATTTT
TRBD1,TRBJ1-2,TRBV19,NA,CASSAWTGRLVYGYTF,TGTGCCAGTAGCGCCTGGACAGGGAGGCTAGTCTATGGCTACACCTTC
NA,TRBJ1-5,TRBV7-8,NA,CASSLYRVRQPQHF,TGTGCCAGCAGCCTTTACAGGGTACGCCAGCCCCAGCATTTT
NA,TRBJ2-5,TRBV5-6,NA,CASSPLGGVQETQYF,TGTGCCAGCAGCCCCCTGGGCGGGGTGCAAGAGACCCAGTACTTC
NA,TRBJ1-2,TRBV21-1,NA,CASSKPDRGCGYTF,TGTGCCAGCAGCAAACCTGACAGGGGATGTGGCTACACCTTC
TRBD1,TRBJ1-3,TRBV3-1/TRBV3-2,few,CASSQATGQGGNTIYF,TGTGCCAGCAGCCAAGCCACGGGACAGGGGGGAAACACCATATATTTT